This passage covers 22 T cell receptor beta chains from one sample sequenced in a study of human T cells and chemical hapten exposure. Time point noted: pre-sensitization, week 0. Treatment specified: therapeutic diphenylcyclopropenone sensitization with weekly scalp DPC. TCRdb redid the calling of the RACE reads with MiXCR, one entry per CDR3 protein. The table records 250,000 or so distinct CDR3 sequences, around 7.7% of them present only once. The sequencing here drew on whole blood, taken in connection with sensitization to the hapten diphenylcyclopropenone (DPC). Source of these receptors: a man younger than 35 with alopecia areata. Some clones in this sample may be carry-over from other donors' samples.

The gene calls are TRBV6-2 or TRBV6-3 and TRBJ2-5, with D tentatively TRBD2 (6 bases). This CDR3 has 15 residues. V was clipped by 5 bases and J by 2 bases, with 15 bases between them. Germline CDR1 and CDR2: MNHEY and SVGEGT. For the CDR3, the DNA is TGTGCCAGCAGTCCCTGGGGTAGCGGACAAGAGACCCAGTACTTC. It codes for CASSPWGSGQETQYF.

V gene TRBV18 combines with J gene TRBJ2-5; D may be TRBD1 or TRBD2 (5 bases each). Trimming stripped 4 bases from V and 1 base from J, with 19 bases between. CDR3 size: 17 residues. The V gene's germline CDR1 is KGHSH and CDR2 LQKENI. This CDR3 reads CASSRRGAVRTQETQYF. The DNA for the CDR3 is TGTGCCAGCTCACGTCGGGGCGCGGTTAGGACCCAAGAGACCCAGTACTTC.

This clonotype was picked up many times. The rearrangement uses TRBV5-6 and TRBJ2-7; a possible D gene is TRBD1 (6 bases). The CDR3 extends over 13 amino acids. Deletions cut 1 base from V and 4 bases from J, with 9 bases between. Per germline, CDR1 SGHDT and CDR2 YYEEEE. CDR3 coding DNA: TGTGCCAGCAGCTTGAGGGGGATTTACGAGCAGTACGTC. As protein: CASSLRGIYEQYV.

This clonotype was recorded a few times. The chain links TRBV10-3 to TRBJ2-3; D tentatively reads TRBD1 or TRBD2 (6 bases each). In germline, CDR1 is ENHRY, CDR2 SYGVKD. CDR3 size: 16 residues. The V gene lost 11 bases and the J gene lost 2 bases, with 23 bases spanning the gap. CDR3 sequence (DNA): TGTGCCGTAACCCGGCGTCCGGGGGCACTCACAGATACGCAGTATTTT. This codes for CAVTRRPGALTDTQYF.

The chain couples TRBV3-1 to TRBJ1-5; TRBD1 agrees at 8 bases. The CDR3 extends over 14 amino acids. Germline-derived CDR1 and CDR2 are LGHDT and YNNKEL (reference sequence). Trimming cost V 4 bases and J 6 bases; bases outside gene matches: 5. CDR3 loop: CASSLGQGIQPQHF. The CDR3 coding sequence is TGTGCCAGCAGCCTCGGACAGGGTATTCAGCCCCAGCATTTT.

This clonotype was picked up many times. The chain recombines TRBV20-1 with TRBJ2-2; 7 bases fit TRBD2. The germline V gene encodes CDR1 DFQATT and CDR2 SNEGSKA (reference sequence). J gave up 5 bases and V 3 bases, and 9 bases lay outside the gene matches. The CDR3 sequence is 15 residues long. The CDR3: CSASSGEYITGELFF. For the CDR3, the DNA is TGCAGTGCTAGCAGCGGGGAGTATATTACCGGGGAGCTGTTTTTT.

This sequence joins TRBV4-2 and TRBJ2-3; D call uncertain. Trimming shortened V by 1 base and J by 14 bases, and 19 bases separated the two germline ends. Germline V gives CDR1 LGHNA, CDR2 YNFKEQ. This CDR3 contains 14 residues. The CDR3 DNA sequence: TGTGCCAGCAGCCAAGTCAGTGTGGTTACTCTCCTGTATTTT. It codes for CASSQVSVVTLLYF.

This clonotype was recorded at least ten times. The chain links TRBV6-2 or TRBV6-3 to TRBJ2-7, with D possibly matching TRBD2 (6 bases). Germline CDR1 MNHEY, CDR2 SVGEGT. The V end lost 3 bases, the J end lost 3 bases, and 9 bases lay between the germline ends. The CDR3 totals 13 residues. The CDR3 is CASSYGGHYEQYV. CDR3 nucleotides: TGTGCCAGCAGTTATGGAGGGCACTACGAGCAGTACGTC.

This clonotype was seen repeatedly, ten times or more. The chain carries TRBV20-1 and TRBJ2-3; 11 nucleotides agree with TRBD2. The CDR3 runs 14 residues. Germline V lookup: CDR1 DFQATT, CDR2 SNEGSKA (reference sequence). J lost 4 bases, V lost 4 bases, and 4 bases had no gene match. The CDR3 reads CSATSGGKADTQYF. Written as DNA, the CDR3 is TGCAGTGCTACTAGCGGGGGGAAGGCAGATACGCAGTATTTT.

The genes are TRBV4-3 and TRBJ1-5; D gene ambiguous. The CDR3 covers 13 residues. Trimming left V 0 bases short and J 7 bases short, with 7 bases between. CDR1 is LGHNA, CDR2 YSLEER, per germline. As DNA, the CDR3 is TGCGCCAGCAGCCAAGATGAGTGGCAGCCCCAGCATTTT. Translated, it gives CASSQDEWQPQHF.

This clonotype was counted only a few times. At one of its ends the junction is not consistent with the germline gene, which may arise from a read error. The rearrangement links TRBV7-2 to TRBJ2-3; D is ambiguous. CDR1 is SGHTA and CDR2 is FQGNSA in the germline V gene. This CDR3 comprises 14 residues. In DNA, the CDR3 is TGTGTCAGCAGCTTGGTCCATCTAGCAGATACGCAGTATTTT. Translation gives CVSSLVHLADTQYF.

The chain employs TRBV20-1 and TRBJ2-7, with D perhaps TRBD1 (5 bases). The germline V and J ends were trimmed by 0 bases and 2 bases, with 11 bases remaining between them. CDR3 length: 14 residues. Per the germline V gene, CDR1 is DFQATT and CDR2 is SNEGSKA (reference sequence). CDR3 sequence reads: CSARDTDSTYEQYF. CDR3 nucleotide sequence: TGCAGTGCTAGAGATACCGACAGCACCTACGAGCAGTACTTC.

The sample holds a few counts of this clonotype. The gene calls are TRBV6-1 and TRBJ1-2; D might be TRBD1 (6 bases). CDR1 and CDR2 from the germline V gene are MNHNS and SASEGT. CDR3 length equals 15 residues. The ends were cut back, 2 bases at V and 5 bases at J, with 15 bases in the middle. This CDR3 reads CASSEMGAELYGYTF. In nucleotides, the CDR3 is TGTGCCAGCAGTGAAATGGGGGCAGAGCTATATGGCTACACCTTC.

There are a few counts of this clonotype. This sequence joins TRBV27 and TRBJ1-6; D ambiguous. The CDR3 runs to 13 residues. Germline V CDR1 and CDR2: MNHEY, SMNVEV (reference sequence). With 7 bases removed from V and 7 bases from J, the gap between germline ends came to 11 bases. DNA of the CDR3: TGTGCCAGCACCCCCCTCCTAAATTCACCCCTCCACTTT. Residues: CASTPLLNSPLHF.

This clonotype was seen ten or more times. J is TRBJ1-2 and V is TRBV3-1; D is ambiguous. Germline V gives CDR1 LGHDT, CDR2 YNNKEL (reference sequence). CDR3 length: 13 amino acids. The V end lost 0 bases, the J end lost 4 bases, and 6 bases lay between the germline ends. The CDR3 here is CASSQESGYGYTF. The CDR3 coding sequence is TGTGCCAGCAGCCAAGAGTCAGGCTATGGCTACACCTTC.

This clonotype has just a few counts. This chain links TRBV10-3 with TRBJ1-2; perhaps TRBD1 as D (5 bases). Between the trimmed V and J ends, which lost 3 bases and 5 bases, there was a span of 16 bases. The V gene's germline CDR1 is ENHRY and CDR2 SYGVKD. The CDR3 covers 15 residues. The CDR3 bases are TGTGCCATCAGTGATGCGGGGGGAGATGGTTATGGCTACACCTTC. Translating gives CAISDAGGDGYGYTF.

The rearrangement joins TRBV12-3 or TRBV12-4 to TRBJ2-2; D is ambiguous. This CDR3 has 15 residues. Deletions cut 3 bases from V and 0 bases from J, with 8 bases between. The CDR3 is CASSFLPPNTGELFF. The CDR3 coding sequence is TGTGCCAGCAGTTTTTTGCCCCCGAACACCGGGGAGCTGTTTTTT.

This clonotype was picked up many times. The gene calls are TRBV20-1 and TRBJ2-7; weak D call: TRBD2 (6 bases). Trimming took off 5 bases at V and 3 bases at J, with 17 bases between the two ends. The CDR3 runs to 14 residues. The germline V gene has CDR1 DFQATT and CDR2 SNEGSKA (reference sequence). CDR3 in amino acids: CSAGIAGRDYEQYF. In DNA form, the CDR3 reads TGCAGTGCTGGCATAGCCGGGAGAGACTACGAGCAGTACTTC.

J is TRBJ1-4 and V is TRBV6-2 or TRBV6-3, with D possibly matching TRBD1 (6 bases). The V gene's germline CDR1 is MNHEY and CDR2 SVGEGT. The CDR3 is made up of 14 amino acids. V was cut by 5 bases and J by 10 bases, with 17 bases left in between. CDR3 sequence (DNA): TGTGCCAGCAGTCCGAACAGGGCGGAGGCAAAACTGTTTTTT. Amino acids: CASSPNRAEAKLFF.

This clonotype has only a few counts. The V and J genes are TRBV7-8 and TRBJ1-5; TRBD1 matches at 9 bases. In germline, CDR1 is SGHVS, CDR2 FQNEAQ. The V segment lost 4 bases and the J segment 5 bases; nucleotides outside the gene matches: 12. This CDR3 has 17 residues. The CDR3 sequence: CASSSVPGQGGDQPQHF. As DNA, the CDR3 is TGTGCCAGCAGCTCCGTCCCGGGACAGGGCGGAGATCAGCCCCAGCATTTT.

The chain combines TRBV7-9 with TRBJ2-1, with D tentatively TRBD2 (6 bases). The CDR3 contains 15 residues. CDR1 and CDR2 from the germline V gene are SEHNR and FQNEAQ (reference sequence). V gave up 2 bases and J gave up 11 bases, with 19 bases separating them. CDR3 coding DNA: TGTGCCAGCAGCTTACCCGGACTACTGGAAGGGAAGCAGTTCTTC. Protein: CASSLPGLLEGKQFF.

The CDR3 reads CASSLTPRGLSGANVLTF. CDR3 nucleotides: TGTGCCAGCAGCTTAACCCCACGGGGGTTAAGTGGGGCCAACGTCCTGACTTTC. This chain uses TRBV7-3 with TRBJ2-6; D may be TRBD2 (6 bases). V was pared by 0 bases and J by 3 bases, with 15 bases between. Germline values: CDR1 SGHTA, CDR2 FQGTGA. The CDR3 contains 18 residues.